One sample yielded the 9 T cell receptor beta chains listed below, sequenced in a study of breast tumors, draining lymph nodes, adjacent tissues. Samples came from axillary lymph nodes draining the breast cancer. From the multiplex PCR reads, TCRdb called clonotypes with MiXCR, one entry per CDR3 protein. The profile shows nearly 200,000 distinct CDR3 sequences, about 32% of them singletons. Sequenced material: axillary lymph node tissue. The receptors were gathered from a female donor with breast cancer. Some clones in this sample may be carry-over from other donors' samples.

The J gene is TRBJ2-1, the V gene TRBV10-3; 7 bases match TRBD1. J was trimmed by 3 bases and V by 3 bases; bases with no gene match: 2. From germline, CDR1 is ENHRY and CDR2 SYGVKD. This CDR3 contains 14 residues. The CDR3 nucleotides are TGTGCCATCAGTGAAGGGACAGACTACAATGAGCAGTTCTTC. As protein: CAISEGTDYNEQFF.

Comments on this clonotype: One end of the junction does not line up with germline, which may come from a read error. This chain uses TRBV30 with TRBJ2-7; 7 bases are shared with TRBD1. Germline V gene sequence: CDR1 GTSNPN, CDR2 SVGIG (reference sequence). The CDR3 has 13 amino acids. CDR3 loop: CAWSGDRAYGQYF. The CDR3 nucleotides are TGTGCCTGGAGTGGAGACAGGGCCTACGGGCAGTACTTC.

The gene calls are TRBV20-1 and TRBJ2-7, with 7 positions matching TRBD1. Germline CDR1 DFQATT, CDR2 SNEGSKA (reference sequence). The CDR3 spans 16 residues. The V segment lost 1 base and the J segment 0 bases; nucleotides outside the gene matches: 9. In DNA, the CDR3 is TGCAGTGCTAGAGGGCGGACAGGCGACGCCTCCTACGAGCAGTACTTC. Protein: CSARGRTGDASYEQYF.

This clonotype was observed many times. This CDR3 is CSGTTGGGYEQYF. In DNA form, the CDR3 reads TGCAGTGGTACGACAGGGGGCGGCTACGAGCAGTACTTC. J is TRBJ2-7 and V is TRBV20-1; the match to TRBD1 covers 10 bases. The CDR3 has 13 residues. V trimming: 7 bases; J trimming: 3 bases; junction bases outside the gene matches: 6. Germline V gene data show CDR1 as DFQATT and CDR2 as SNEGSKA (reference sequence).

To note about this clonotype: Compared with germline, one end of the junction differs, possibly owing to a read error. The chain uses TRBV20-1 and TRBJ2-5; tentative D call: TRBD2 (5 bases). The CDR3 runs to 11 residues. From germline, CDR1 is DFQATT and CDR2 SNEGSKA (reference sequence). CDR3 sequence reads: CSGEFQETRSF. Written as DNA, the CDR3 is TGCAGTGGGGAGTTCCAAGAGACCCGGTCCTTC.

At least ten counts were recorded for this clonotype. This chain uses TRBV9 with TRBJ1-6; maybe TRBD1 (5 bases). V was trimmed by 0 bases and J by 7 bases, leaving 11 bases between them. Germline lookup yields CDR1 SGDLS and CDR2 YYNGEE. CDR3 size: 15 residues. This CDR3 reads CASSVDDRQNSPLHF. CDR3 nucleotide sequence: TGTGCCAGCAGCGTAGACGACAGACAGAATTCACCCCTCCACTTT.

This clonotype showed up just once. It may be a read error: a sequence one base away is much more abundant. This rearrangement joins TRBV6-5 to TRBJ1-6; no definite D call. CDR3 size: 18 residues. Germline V lookup: CDR1 MNHEY, CDR2 SVGAGI. The CDR3 spells CAISHSILRLSYNSPLHF. The CDR3 DNA is TGTGCCATCAGTCACTCGATTTTACGGCTCTCCTATAATTCACCCCTCCACTTT.

This clonotype was recorded many times. The V and J genes are TRBV9 and TRBJ2-7, with a tentative D call TRBD2 (6 bases). The CDR3 extends over 15 amino acids. The V end was cut by 0 bases, the J end by 0 bases, with 10 bases between. Germline V gene lookup returns CDR1 SGDLS and CDR2 YYNGEE. CDR3 sequence reads: CASSVGGGISYEQYF. CDR3 in DNA: TGTGCCAGCAGCGTAGGTGGGGGGATCTCCTACGAGCAGTACTTC.

This clonotype was seen many times. The V and J genes are TRBV10-3 and TRBJ2-7, with D uncertain. Trimming took off 3 bases at V and 3 bases at J, with 12 bases between the two ends. This CDR3 comprises 14 residues. CDR1 and CDR2 (germline): ENHRY, SYGVKD. The CDR3 loop reads CAISDSRKVYEQYF. DNA for the CDR3: TGTGCCATCAGTGATTCTAGAAAAGTCTACGAGCAGTACTTC.